The next 18 T cell receptor beta chains were all read from a single sample in a study of regulatory T cells in long-lasting Graves disease. Time point: newly diagnosed GD, antithyroid drugs for less than 3 months. TCR sequences were obtained from RNA taken from PBMCs. CDR3-region Arm-PCR and iRepertoire HTBI primers produced the TCR beta libraries. Using its own MiXCR run on the multiplex PCR reads, TCRdb lists one record per CDR3 protein. Of under 400,000 distinct CDR3 sequences listed, roughly a sixth were seen once; the top ten hold roughly 27%. This sample also appeared in a second study, on T cells in Graves' hyperthyroidism and ophthalmopathy.

The specimen was peripheral blood mononuclear cells (PBMCs), collected at new diagnosis, from a patient treated with antithyroid drugs. Receptor source: a man aged 35 to 55 with Graves disease.

This clonotype came up many times. The chain joins TRBV2 to TRBJ2-7; D may be TRBD1 (6 bases). Germline CDR1 SNHLY, CDR2 FYNNEI. With 9 bases removed from V and 6 bases from J, the gap between germline ends came to 21 bases. This CDR3 is built from 14 residues. CDR3 region: CASLRDTQSVEQYF. The CDR3 nucleotides are TGTGCCAGTCTCCGGGACACCCAATCTGTCGAGCAGTACTTC.

This clonotype was seen a handful of times. V and J are TRBV5-1 and TRBJ2-3; D gene unclear. Trimming took 2 bases from V and 6 from J, leaving 13 bases between them. The V gene's germline CDR1 is SGHRS and CDR2 YFSETQ. The length of the CDR3 is 14 residues. CDR3: CASSFFLAADTQYF. The DNA for the CDR3 is TGCGCCAGCAGCTTTTTCCTTGCTGCTGATACGCAGTATTTT.

This clonotype was recorded a few times. CDR3 sequence (DNA): TGTGCCATCAGTTGGGGCGACAGACTGAACACTGAAGCTTTCTTT. It codes for CAISWGDRLNTEAFF. The V and J genes are TRBV10-3 and TRBJ1-1, with D possibly matching TRBD1 (5 bases). Germline V gene sequence: CDR1 ENHRY, CDR2 SYGVKD. Trimming removed 5 bases at V and 0 bases at J, with 13 bases between. There are 15 residues in the CDR3.

This clonotype occurred a few times. The genes are TRBV18 and TRBJ2-5, with a possible D match to TRBD1 (6 bases). CDR1 is KGHSH, CDR2 LQKENI, per germline. This CDR3 spans 17 amino acids. V was pared by 1 base and J by 5 bases, with 20 bases between. The CDR3 sequence: CASSPRTSGGNVETQYF. The CDR3 nucleotides are TGTGCCAGCTCACCACGGACGAGTGGGGGCAATGTGGAGACCCAGTACTTC. Looking up the rest from reference TRBV18 and TRBJ2-5 gives the full variable domain: NAGVMQNPRHLVRRRGQEARLRCSPMKGHSHVYWYRQLPEEGLKFMVYLQKENIIDESGMPKERFSAEFPKEGPSILRIQQVVRGDSAAYFCASSPRTSGGNVETQYFGPGTRLLVL.

This clonotype was recorded at least ten times. The genes are TRBV28 and TRBJ2-6; 9 nucleotides agree with TRBD2. After removal of 4 bases from V and 4 bases from J, the junction contained 11 bases not matched to a gene. CDR1 and CDR2 from the germline V gene are MDHEN and SYDVKM. CDR3 length equals 18 residues. The CDR3 nucleotides read TGTGCCAGCAGTTCCCGTCGCGGGGGGGCTTCGGGGGCCAACGTCCTGACTTTC. As protein: CASSSRRGGASGANVLTF.

The chain joins TRBV7-2 to TRBJ1-5; 9 bases are shared with TRBD1. Per the germline V gene, CDR1 is SGHTA and CDR2 is FQGNSA. The CDR3 is 14 amino acids. The junction had 7 bases not matched to a gene; V was cut back by 6 bases and J by 7 bases. CDR3 sequence: CASRDTGGRQPQHF. In DNA form, the CDR3 reads TGTGCCAGCAGAGATACAGGGGGCAGGCAGCCCCAGCATTTT. Together with reference TRBV7-2 and TRBJ1-5, the CDR3 gives the full variable domain: GAGVSQSPSNKVTEKGKDVELRCDPISGHTALYWYRQSLGQGLEFLIYFQGNSAPDKSGLPSDRFSAERTGGSVSTLTIQRTQQEDSAVYLCASRDTGGRQPQHFGDGTRLSIL.

This clonotype was picked up many times. The chain has TRBV11-2 and TRBJ1-1, with no clear D. There are 15 residues in the CDR3. Germline lookup yields CDR1 SGHAT and CDR2 FQNNGV. The germline V and J ends were trimmed by 3 bases and 0 bases, with 11 bases remaining between them. CDR3 nucleotide sequence: TGTGCCAGCAGCTTTCGTTACGTAATGAACACTGAAGCTTTCTTT. Translation gives CASSFRYVMNTEAFF. Using reference TRBV11-2 and TRBJ1-1 for the parts outside the CDR3, the full variable domain is EAGVAQSPRYKIIEKRQSVAFWCNPISGHATLYWYQQILGQGPKLLIQFQNNGVVDDSQLPKDRFSAERLKGVDSTLKIQPAKLEDSAVYLCASSFRYVMNTEAFFGQGTRLTVV.

This clonotype has a count of ten or more. V is TRBV11-2 and J is TRBJ2-5; TRBD2 might be the D (6 bases). V lost 1 base and J lost 2, with 14 bases in between. Germline-derived CDR1 and CDR2 are SGHAT and FQNNGV. The CDR3 is 16 amino acids. The CDR3 sequence is CASSLVGGAPQETQYF. The CDR3 bases are TGTGCCAGCAGCTTAGTAGGAGGGGCACCTCAAGAGACCCAGTACTTC.

This clonotype appeared a few times. This clone may be a read error of a much larger clone one base away. The rearrangement uses TRBV7-9 and TRBJ2-1; 11 bases map to TRBD2. The J call may not be correct, given that the DNA end is closer to TRBJ2-5. The CDR3 contains 17 residues. CDR1 SEHNR and CDR2 FQNEAQ come from the germline V gene (reference sequence). CDR3 nucleotide sequence: TGTGCCAGCAGCTTCAGCCCCGGACTAGCGGGCCAAGAGACCCAGTACTTC. It is translated as CASSFSPGLAGQETQYF.

The chain links TRBV5-1 to TRBJ2-5; 9 bases are shared with TRBD2. CDR3 size: 14 residues. Germline trimming cut 5 bases from V and 3 bases from J; bases unmatched to any gene: 5. Germline CDR1 and CDR2: SGHRS and YFSETQ. CDR3 loop: CASSSGGPEETQYF. CDR3 DNA: TGCGCCAGCAGTAGCGGGGGTCCGGAAGAGACCCAGTACTTC.

In this sample, this clonotype turned up a few times. A read error may explain this, as a much larger clone is one base away. This chain connects TRBV7-2 to TRBJ2-1; TRBD2 agrees at 7 bases. CDR1 SGHTA and CDR2 FQGNSA come from the germline V gene. V trimming: 2 bases; J trimming: 1 base; junction bases outside the gene matches: 2. The CDR3 is made up of 15 amino acids. The CDR3 spells CASSLLGGSYNEQFF. Written as DNA, the CDR3 is TGTGCCAGCAGCTTACTCGGGGGGTCCTACAATGAGCAGTTCTTC. Variable domain in full (rest from reference TRBV7-2 and TRBJ2-1): GAGVSQSPSNKVTEKGKDVELRCDPISGHTALYWYRQSLGQGLEFLIYFQGNSAPDKSGLPSDRFSAERTGGSVSTLTIQRTQQEDSAVYLCASSLLGGSYNEQFFGPGTRLTVL.

The V and J genes are TRBV7-3 and TRBJ2-2; a possible D gene is TRBD2 (5 bases). The CDR3 is 14 amino acids. CDR1 is SGHTA and CDR2 is FQGTGA in the germline V gene. Trimming pared 4 bases from V and 5 bases from J, leaving 11 bases between. The CDR3, as DNA: TGTGCCAGCAGCTCACCCGACTATACCGGGGAGCTGTTTTTT. Its translation: CASSSPDYTGELFF.

This chain connects TRBV11-2 to TRBJ2-5; D not certain. Judging by the DNA end, TRBJ2-1 fits better; the J call may be wrong. Germline assignment: CDR1 SGHAT and CDR2 FQNNGV. CDR3 size: 12 residues. CDR3: CASSLPIDEQFF. CDR3 nucleotide sequence: TGTGCCAGCAGCTTACCTATTGATGAGCAGTTCTTC.

In its sample, this clonotype was seen a few times. A much larger clonotype is one base distant, so this may be a read error. The chain uses TRBV20-1 and TRBJ2-7, with TRBD2 identical over 9 bases. This CDR3 has 17 amino acids. The germline V gene has CDR1 DFQATT and CDR2 SNEGSKA (reference sequence). This CDR3 is CSARDPVGLAQLYGQYF. The CDR3 nucleotides are TGCAGTGCTAGAGATCCTGTCGGACTAGCGCAACTCTACGGGCAGTACTTC.

CDR3 loop: CAISESRRMAGAPQHF. CDR3 nucleotide sequence: TGTGCCATCAGTGAGTCGAGGCGCATGGCGGGGGCGCCCCAGCATTTT. The V gene is TRBV10-3, the J gene TRBJ1-5; D possibly corresponds to TRBD1 (6 bases). This CDR3 spans 16 amino acids. The V end was cut by 0 bases, the J end by 9 bases, with 18 bases between. Per the germline V gene, CDR1 is ENHRY and CDR2 is SYGVKD.

The V call is TRBV6-1, the J call TRBJ1-2, with 7 bases fitting TRBD1. Germline trimming cut 6 bases from V and 0 bases from J; bases unmatched to any gene: 7. The CDR3 extends over 15 amino acids. Germline V gene sequence: CDR1 MNHNS, CDR2 SASEGT. The CDR3 loop is CASSGTVLANYGYTF. The CDR3 bases are TGTGCCAGCAGCGGGACAGTCCTGGCTAACTATGGCTACACCTTC.

This clonotype was counted many times. V is TRBV11-2 and J is TRBJ2-2; 9 positions agree with TRBD2. The trim removed 6 bases at V and 6 bases at J, leaving 11 bases unmatched. Per the germline V gene, CDR1 is SGHAT and CDR2 is FQNNGV. The CDR3 loop spans 16 amino acids. As DNA, the CDR3 is TGTGCCAGCAGTCGACCGGGACTAGCAAAAGCCGGGGAGCTGTTTTTT. Amino acid sequence: CASSRPGLAKAGELFF.

The chain couples TRBV7-9 to TRBJ1-2, with D unclear. CDR1 and CDR2 (germline): SEHNR, FQNEAQ (reference sequence). The CDR3 is 10 amino acids. The V end lost 8 bases, the J end lost 4 bases, and 5 bases lay between the germline ends. The CDR3 is CASVSYGYTF. The CDR3 bases are TGTGCCAGCGTGAGCTATGGCTACACCTTC.